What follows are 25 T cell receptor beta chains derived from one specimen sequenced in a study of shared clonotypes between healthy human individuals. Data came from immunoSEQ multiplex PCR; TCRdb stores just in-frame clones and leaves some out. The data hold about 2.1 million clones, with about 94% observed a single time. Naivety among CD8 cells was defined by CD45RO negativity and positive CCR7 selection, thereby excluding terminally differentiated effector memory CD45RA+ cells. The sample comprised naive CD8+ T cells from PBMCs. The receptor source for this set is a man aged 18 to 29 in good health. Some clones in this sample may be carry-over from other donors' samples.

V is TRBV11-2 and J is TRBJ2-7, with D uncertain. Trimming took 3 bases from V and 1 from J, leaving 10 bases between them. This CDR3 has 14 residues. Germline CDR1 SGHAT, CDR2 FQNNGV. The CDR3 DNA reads TGTGCCAGCAGCTTTATTGGTACTTCCTACGAGCAGTACTTC. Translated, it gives CASSFIGTSYEQYF.

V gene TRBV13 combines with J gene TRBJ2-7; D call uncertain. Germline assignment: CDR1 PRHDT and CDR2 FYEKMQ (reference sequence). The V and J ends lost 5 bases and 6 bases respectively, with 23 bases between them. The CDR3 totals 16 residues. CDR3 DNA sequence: TGTGCCAGCAGCCCCGGCGTCGTGCGCTATCTTGGCGAGCAGTACTTC. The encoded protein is CASSPGVVRYLGEQYF.

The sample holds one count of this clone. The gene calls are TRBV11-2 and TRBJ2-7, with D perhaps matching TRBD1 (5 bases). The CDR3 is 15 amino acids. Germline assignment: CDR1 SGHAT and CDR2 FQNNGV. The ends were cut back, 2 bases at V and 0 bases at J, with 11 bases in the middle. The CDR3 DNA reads TGTGCCAGCAGCTTAATTACAGGCCCCTCCTACGAGCAGTACTTC. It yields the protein CASSLITGPSYEQYF. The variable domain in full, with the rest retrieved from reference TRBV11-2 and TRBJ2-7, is EAGVAQSPRYKIIEKRQSVAFWCNPISGHATLYWYQQILGQGPKLLIQFQNNGVVDDSQLPKDRFSAERLKGVDSTLKIQPAKLEDSAVYLCASSLITGPSYEQYFGPGTRLTVT.

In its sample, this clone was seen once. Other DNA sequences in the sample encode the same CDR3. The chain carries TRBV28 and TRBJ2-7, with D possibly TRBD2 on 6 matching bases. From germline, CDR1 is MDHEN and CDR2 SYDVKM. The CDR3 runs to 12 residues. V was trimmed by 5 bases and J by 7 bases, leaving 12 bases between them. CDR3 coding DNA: TGTGCCAGCAGTCTCCTGGGGGGTGAGCAGTACTTC. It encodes CASSLLGGEQYF.

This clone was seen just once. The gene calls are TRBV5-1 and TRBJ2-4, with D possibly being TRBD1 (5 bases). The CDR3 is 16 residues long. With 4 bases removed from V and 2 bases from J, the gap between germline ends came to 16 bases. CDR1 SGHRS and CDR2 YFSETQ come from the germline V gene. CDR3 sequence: CASSPNIGAPKNIQYF. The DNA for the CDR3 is TGCGCCAGCAGCCCAAACATAGGGGCCCCCAAAAACATTCAGTACTTC.

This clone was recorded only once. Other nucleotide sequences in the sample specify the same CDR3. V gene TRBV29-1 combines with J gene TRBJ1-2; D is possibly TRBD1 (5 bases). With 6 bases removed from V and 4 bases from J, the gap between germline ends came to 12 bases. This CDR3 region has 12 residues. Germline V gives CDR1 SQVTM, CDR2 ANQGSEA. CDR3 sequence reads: CSVPTGLYGYTF. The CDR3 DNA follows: TGCAGCGTGCCAACAGGACTCTATGGCTACACCTTC.

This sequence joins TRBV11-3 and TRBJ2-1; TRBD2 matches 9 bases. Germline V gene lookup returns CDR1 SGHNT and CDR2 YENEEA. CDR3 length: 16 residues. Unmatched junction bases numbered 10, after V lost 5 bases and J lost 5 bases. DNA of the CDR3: TGTGCCAGCAGCACGGCCGGGACTAGCAGTGACAATGAGCAGTTCTTC. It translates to CASSTAGTSSDNEQFF.

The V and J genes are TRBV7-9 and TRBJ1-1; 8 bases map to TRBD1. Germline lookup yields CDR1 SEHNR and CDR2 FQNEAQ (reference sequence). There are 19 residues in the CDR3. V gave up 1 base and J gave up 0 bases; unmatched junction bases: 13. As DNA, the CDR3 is TGTGCCAGCAGCTTAGTACGGTTTCAGGGGGCGGAGGTGAACACTGAAGCTTTCTTT. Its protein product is CASSLVRFQGAEVNTEAFF.

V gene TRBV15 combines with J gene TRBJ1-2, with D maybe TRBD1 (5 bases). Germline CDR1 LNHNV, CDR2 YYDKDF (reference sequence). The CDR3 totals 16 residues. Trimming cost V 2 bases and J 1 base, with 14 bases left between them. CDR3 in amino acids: CATSRRQPLDNYGYTF. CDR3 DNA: TGTGCCACCAGCAGAAGACAGCCTCTCGATAACTATGGCTACACCTTC.

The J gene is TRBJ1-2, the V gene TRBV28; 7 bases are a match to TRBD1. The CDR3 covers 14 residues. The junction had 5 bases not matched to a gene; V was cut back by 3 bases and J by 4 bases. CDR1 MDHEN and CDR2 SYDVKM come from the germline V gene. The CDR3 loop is CASSFKGAGYGYTF. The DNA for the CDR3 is TGTGCCAGCAGTTTCAAGGGGGCGGGCTATGGCTACACCTTC.

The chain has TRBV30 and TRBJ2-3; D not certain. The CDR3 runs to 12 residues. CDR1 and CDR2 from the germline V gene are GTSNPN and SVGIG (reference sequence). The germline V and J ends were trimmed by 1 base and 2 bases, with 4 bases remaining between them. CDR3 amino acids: CAWSAVTDTQYF. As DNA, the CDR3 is TGTGCCTGGAGTGCAGTCACAGATACGCAGTATTTT.

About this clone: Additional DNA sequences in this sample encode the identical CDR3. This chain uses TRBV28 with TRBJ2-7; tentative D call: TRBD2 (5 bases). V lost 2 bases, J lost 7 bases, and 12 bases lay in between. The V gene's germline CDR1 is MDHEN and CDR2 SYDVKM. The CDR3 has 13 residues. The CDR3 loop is CASSLAGLREQYF. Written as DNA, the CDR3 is TGTGCCAGCAGTTTAGCTGGACTTAGAGAGCAGTACTTC.

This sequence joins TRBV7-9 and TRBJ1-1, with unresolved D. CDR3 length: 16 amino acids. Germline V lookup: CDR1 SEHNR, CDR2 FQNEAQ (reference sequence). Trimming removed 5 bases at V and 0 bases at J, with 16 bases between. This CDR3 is CASSQSRDLMNTEAFF. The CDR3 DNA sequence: TGTGCCAGCAGCCAATCCCGGGATCTTATGAACACTGAAGCTTTCTTT.

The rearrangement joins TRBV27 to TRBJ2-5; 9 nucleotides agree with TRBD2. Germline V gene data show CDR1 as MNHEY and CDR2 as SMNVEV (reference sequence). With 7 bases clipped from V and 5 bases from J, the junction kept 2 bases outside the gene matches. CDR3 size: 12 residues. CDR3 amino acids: CASKGLAETQYF. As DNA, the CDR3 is TGTGCCAGCAAAGGACTAGCGGAGACCCAGTACTTC.

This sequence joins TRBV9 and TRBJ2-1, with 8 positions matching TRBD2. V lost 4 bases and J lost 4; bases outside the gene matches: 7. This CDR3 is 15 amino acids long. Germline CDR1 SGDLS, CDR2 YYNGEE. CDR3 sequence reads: CASSSLAGLYNEQFF. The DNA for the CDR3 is TGTGCCAGCAGCTCCCTAGCGGGCCTATACAATGAGCAGTTCTTC.

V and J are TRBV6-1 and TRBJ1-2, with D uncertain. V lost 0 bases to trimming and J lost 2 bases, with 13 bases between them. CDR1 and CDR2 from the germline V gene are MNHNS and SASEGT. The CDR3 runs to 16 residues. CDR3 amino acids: CASSEAPVVGNYGYTF. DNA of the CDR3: TGTGCCAGCAGTGAAGCGCCCGTGGTGGGAAACTATGGCTACACCTTC.

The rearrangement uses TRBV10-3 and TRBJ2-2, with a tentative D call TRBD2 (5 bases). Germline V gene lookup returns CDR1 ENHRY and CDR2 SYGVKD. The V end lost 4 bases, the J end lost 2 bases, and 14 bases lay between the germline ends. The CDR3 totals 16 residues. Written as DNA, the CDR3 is TGTGCCATCAGTGGAGCAAGCGGTGAAAACACCGGGGAGCTGTTTTTT. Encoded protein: CAISGASGENTGELFF.

DNA for the CDR3: TGCAGCGTTGGACGGACAGGGGGTTTCACAGATACGCAGTATTTT. It specifies CSVGRTGGFTDTQYF. V gene TRBV29-1 combines with J gene TRBJ2-3; 10 bases map to TRBD1. CDR1 is SQVTM, CDR2 ANQGSEA, per germline. With V trimmed by 4 bases and J by 2 bases, 6 bases remained unmatched. This CDR3 is built from 15 residues.

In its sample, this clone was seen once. The CDR3 sequence is CASSVGNSGNTIYF. For the CDR3, the DNA is TGTGCCAGCAGCGTAGGGAACTCTGGAAACACCATATATTTT. The V and J genes are TRBV9 and TRBJ1-3; D unresolved. V lost 0 bases, J lost 0 bases, and 4 bases lay in between. The germline CDR1 and CDR2 sequences are SGDLS and YYNGEE. The CDR3 covers 14 residues. Drawing the rest from reference TRBV9 and TRBJ1-3, the complete variable domain is DSGVTQTPKHLITATGQRVTLRCSPRSGDLSVYWYQQSLDQGLQFLIQYYNGEERAKGNILERFSAQQFPDLHSELNLSSLELGDSALYFCASSVGNSGNTIYFGEGSWLTVV.

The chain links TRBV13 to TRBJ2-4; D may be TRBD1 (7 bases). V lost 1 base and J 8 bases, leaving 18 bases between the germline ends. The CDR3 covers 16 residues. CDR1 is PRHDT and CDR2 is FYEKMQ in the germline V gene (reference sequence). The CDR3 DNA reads TGTGCCAGCAGCTTAGAGGGCCAGGGGGGAGATCACATTCAGTACTTC. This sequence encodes CASSLEGQGGDHIQYF.

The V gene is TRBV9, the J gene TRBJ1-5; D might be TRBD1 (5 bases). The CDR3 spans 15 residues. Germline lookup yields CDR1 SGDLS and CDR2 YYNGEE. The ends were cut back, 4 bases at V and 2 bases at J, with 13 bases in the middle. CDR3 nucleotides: TGTGCCAGCAGCCTGGGGGTAGGTGGCAATCAGCCCCAGCATTTT. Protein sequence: CASSLGVGGNQPQHF.

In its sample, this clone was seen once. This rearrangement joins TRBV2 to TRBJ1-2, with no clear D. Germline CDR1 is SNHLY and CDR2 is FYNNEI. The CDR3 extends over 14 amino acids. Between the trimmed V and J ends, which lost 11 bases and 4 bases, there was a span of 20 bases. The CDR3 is CAGQTTSGFYGYTF. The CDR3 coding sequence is TGTGCCGGCCAGACAACATCGGGGTTCTATGGCTACACCTTC.

CDR3 residues: CASSLSQTNTEAFF. For the CDR3, the DNA is TGTGCCAGCAGTTTATCACAGACTAACACTGAAGCTTTCTTT. The V and J genes are TRBV27 and TRBJ1-1; D unclear. CDR1 and CDR2 (germline): MNHEY, SMNVEV (reference sequence). The V gene lost 0 bases and the J gene lost 2 bases, with 7 bases spanning the gap. This CDR3 contains 14 residues.

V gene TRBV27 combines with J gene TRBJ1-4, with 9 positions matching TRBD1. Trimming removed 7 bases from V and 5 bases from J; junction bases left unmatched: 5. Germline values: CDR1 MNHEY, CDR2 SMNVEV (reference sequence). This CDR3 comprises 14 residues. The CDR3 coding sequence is TGTGCCAGCACCCCGACAGGGGGAAATGAAAAACTGTTTTTT. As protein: CASTPTGGNEKLFF.

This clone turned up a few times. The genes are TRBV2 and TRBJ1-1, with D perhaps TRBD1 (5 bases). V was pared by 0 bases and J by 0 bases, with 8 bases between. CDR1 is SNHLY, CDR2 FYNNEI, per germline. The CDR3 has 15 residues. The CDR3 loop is CASSEASRVNTEAFF. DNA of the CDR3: TGTGCCAGCAGTGAAGCTTCCAGGGTGAACACTGAAGCTTTCTTT.